The 20 T cell receptor beta chains below were found in one sample sequenced in a study of cytomegalovirus exposure and HLA in healthy donors. A multiplex PCR was run with 60 Vbeta primers and 13 Jbeta primers. This table comes from immunoSEQ multiplex PCR, and its TCRdb copy is limited to in-frame clones, with some not included. The sample carries 100,000 to 150,000 clones, around 67% recorded once. Sequencing was performed on PBMCs. The receptors originated from a man aged 60 to 69 in good health and CMV-seropositive.

The CDR3 here is CASSPQLAGEQYF. The CDR3 DNA reads TGTGCCAGCAGCCCACAACTAGCAGGCGAGCAGTACTTC. This chain joins TRBV5-6 and TRBJ2-7, with a tentative D call TRBD2 (6 bases). Germline values: CDR1 SGHDT, CDR2 YYEEEE. The CDR3 spans 13 residues. The ends were cut back, 4 bases at V and 6 bases at J, with 14 bases in the middle.

The chain is built from TRBV2 and TRBJ1-2; D unresolved. This CDR3 contains 11 residues. In germline, CDR1 is SNHLY, CDR2 FYNNEI. V was clipped by 8 bases and J by 5 bases, with 9 bases between them. The CDR3 reads CASGGLYGYTF. CDR3 bases: TGTGCCAGCGGAGGGCTTTATGGCTACACCTTC. Drawing the rest from reference TRBV2 and TRBJ1-2, the complete variable domain is EPEVTQTPSHQVTQMGQEVILRCVPISNHLYFYWYRQILGQKVEFLVSFYNNEISEKSEIFDDQFSVERPDGSNFTLKIRSTKLEDSAMYFCASGGLYGYTFGSGTRLTVV.

This sequence joins TRBV4-2 and TRBJ1-5; 8 bases fit TRBD1. The CDR3 contains 19 residues. Germline CDR1 LGHNA, CDR2 YNFKEQ. V shed 1 base, J shed 2 bases, and the junction held 13 bases outside the gene matches. CDR3 protein: CASSQVFGDRTMGNQPQHF. In nucleotides, the CDR3 is TGTGCCAGCAGCCAAGTTTTTGGGGACAGGACTATGGGCAATCAGCCCCAGCATTTT.

This sequence joins TRBV2 and TRBJ1-5; weak D call: TRBD1 (6 bases). Germline V lookup: CDR1 SNHLY, CDR2 FYNNEI. The CDR3 length is 14 residues. Trimming shortened V by 7 bases and J by 1 base, and 11 bases separated the two germline ends. The CDR3 DNA is TGTGCCAGCACTCCGGACAGAAGCAATCAGCCCCAGCATTTT. This translates into CASTPDRSNQPQHF. Looking up the rest from reference TRBV2 and TRBJ1-5 gives the full variable domain: EPEVTQTPSHQVTQMGQEVILRCVPISNHLYFYWYRQILGQKVEFLVSFYNNEISEKSEIFDDQFSVERPDGSNFTLKIRSTKLEDSAMYFCASTPDRSNQPQHFGDGTRLSIL.

The rearrangement joins TRBV2 to TRBJ1-1; tentatively, D is TRBD1 (6 bases). Germline V CDR1 and CDR2: SNHLY, FYNNEI. The CDR3 length is 13 residues. The V end lost 7 bases, the J end lost 1 base, and 10 bases lay between the germline ends. CDR3 protein: CASKGDANTEAFF. CDR3 nucleotide sequence: TGTGCCAGCAAGGGGGATGCGAACACTGAAGCTTTCTTT.

This clone was detected a few times. V is TRBV5-4 and J is TRBJ1-2; D is uncertain. The germline V gene encodes CDR1 SGHNT and CDR2 YYREEE (reference sequence). V was shortened by 3 bases and J by 8 bases, with 20 bases between the two germline ends. This CDR3 spans 15 amino acids. CDR3 protein: CASSSRLGKERGYTF. The CDR3 region has the DNA TGTGCCAGCAGCTCGAGGTTGGGGAAGGAGCGGGGCTACACCTTC.

The chain combines TRBV10-3 with TRBJ1-5; D call uncertain. Germline lookup yields CDR1 ENHRY and CDR2 SYGVKD. This CDR3 has 12 residues. The V and J ends lost 5 bases and 4 bases respectively, with 6 bases between them. The DNA of the CDR3 is TGTGCCATCAGTTCCCAAAATCAGCCCCAGCATTTT. It specifies CAISSQNQPQHF.

The chain links TRBV4-1 to TRBJ1-5; 8 positions match TRBD1. Germline V CDR1 and CDR2: MGHRA, YSYEKL. Trimming cost V 0 bases and J 6 bases; bases outside gene matches: 4. This CDR3 region has 15 residues. Written as DNA, the CDR3 is TGCGCCAGCAGCCAAGATCAGGGGGCGGGTCAGCCCCAGCATTTT. This gives the protein CASSQDQGAGQPQHF.

The CDR3 DNA follows: TGTGCCAGCAGCCCGGGGAGCGGGGAACACAATGAGCAGTTCTTC. It is translated as CASSPGSGEHNEQFF. This chain links TRBV4-2 with TRBJ2-1, with TRBD2 matching over 7 bases. In germline, CDR1 is LGHNA, CDR2 YNFKEQ. V was clipped by 4 bases and J by 5 bases; unmatched bases: 8. The CDR3 runs 15 residues.

The V and J genes are TRBV7-3 and TRBJ2-5; D gene ambiguous. Per germline, CDR1 SGHTA and CDR2 FQGTGA. V lost 5 bases to trimming and J lost 1 base, with 11 bases between them. The length of the CDR3 is 14 residues. For the CDR3, the DNA is TGTGCCAGCAGCCCTGTATCCGGCCAAGAGACCCAGTACTTC. Its protein is CASSPVSGQETQYF.

The chain has TRBV4-2 and TRBJ2-3, with D perhaps TRBD1 (6 bases). The CDR3 runs 14 residues. The V end lost 4 bases, the J end lost 6 bases, and 14 bases lay between the germline ends. CDR1 is LGHNA and CDR2 is YNFKEQ in the germline V gene. CDR3 coding DNA: TGTGCCAGCAGCCTACGGACAGCTGTGGATACGCAGTATTTT. Its protein is CASSLRTAVDTQYF.

The CDR3 coding sequence is TGTGCCAGCAGCTTACCCCGTGGACTAGCGGGGGGAGAGACCCAGTACTTC. This translates into CASSLPRGLAGGETQYF. The rearrangement uses TRBV11-2 and TRBJ2-5, with 14 bases matching TRBD2. The V segment lost 2 bases and the J segment 4 bases; nucleotides outside the gene matches: 6. The germline CDR1 and CDR2 sequences are SGHAT and FQNNGV. The CDR3 extends over 17 amino acids.

This clone was recorded only once. This sequence joins TRBV6-5 and TRBJ2-7; maybe TRBD2 (5 bases). This CDR3 comprises 15 residues. Trimming left V 6 bases short and J 1 base short, with 16 bases between. The germline V gene has CDR1 MNHEY and CDR2 SVGAGI. For the CDR3, the DNA is TGTGCCAGCAGACCTAGCCTGACGGATTCCTACGAGCAGTACTTC. Translated: CASRPSLTDSYEQYF.

Points on this clone: Germline is not matched at one junction end, which may reflect a read error. The V and J genes are TRBV18 and TRBJ1-1; 8 nucleotides line up with TRBD1. This CDR3 contains 16 residues. CDR1 and CDR2 from the germline V gene are KGHSH and LQKENI. This CDR3 is CASSPGTGLMKTEAFF. The CDR3 DNA follows: TGTGCCAGCTCACCAGGGACAGGCCTGATGAAGACTGAAGCTTTCTTT.

The V call is TRBV5-6, the J call TRBJ1-1, with D unclear. The V gene's germline CDR1 is SGHDT and CDR2 YYEEEE. Trimming removed 4 bases at V and 2 bases at J, with 21 bases between. The CDR3 loop spans 17 amino acids. CDR3 sequence: CASSDRGHLPPNTEAFF. The CDR3 coding sequence is TGTGCCAGCAGCGACCGGGGTCACCTCCCACCAAACACTGAAGCTTTCTTT.

The genes are TRBV9 and TRBJ2-2, with D possibly TRBD1 on 6 matching bases. The CDR3 totals 14 residues. The V gene lost 3 bases and the J gene lost 5 bases, with 11 bases spanning the gap. The germline V gene encodes CDR1 SGDLS and CDR2 YYNGEE. CDR3 coding DNA: TGTGCCAGCAGCGAGGGGGTAGAAACCGGGGAGCTGTTTTTT. Encoded protein: CASSEGVETGELFF.

The chain joins TRBV2 to TRBJ2-3; perhaps TRBD1 as D (6 bases). Germline CDR1 and CDR2: SNHLY and FYNNEI. The CDR3 sequence is 12 residues long. V was cut by 8 bases and J by 6 bases, with 12 bases left in between. DNA for the CDR3: TGTGCCAGCCGTACGAGGGGGGATACGCAGTATTTT. Its protein is CASRTRGDTQYF.

The CDR3 here is CASTYRTGGSGANVLTF. The CDR3 coding sequence is TGTGCCAGCACCTACAGGACAGGGGGCAGTGGGGCCAACGTCCTGACTTTC. The chain joins TRBV27 to TRBJ2-6; 11 positions match TRBD1. Trimming took 7 bases from V and 3 from J; bases not matched to a gene: 8. In germline, CDR1 is MNHEY, CDR2 SMNVEV (reference sequence). The CDR3 is made up of 17 amino acids.

The rearrangement links TRBV2 to TRBJ2-2; 8 bases fit TRBD1. Per germline, CDR1 SNHLY and CDR2 FYNNEI. The V and J ends lost 6 bases and 6 bases, in that order; junction bases with no gene match: 3. This CDR3 region has 13 residues. The CDR3, as DNA: TGTGCCAGCAGAACGGGACAGGCCGGGGAGCTGTTTTTT. Protein: CASRTGQAGELFF.

This sequence joins TRBV19 and TRBJ1-2; 7 nucleotides align to TRBD1. The CDR3 is 15 amino acids. V shed 1 base, J shed 2 bases, and the junction held 4 bases outside the gene matches. CDR1 is LNHDA, CDR2 SQIVND, per germline (reference sequence). CDR3 amino acids: CASSIGPGQNYGYTF. CDR3 DNA sequence: TGTGCCAGTAGTATAGGCCCGGGACAGAACTATGGCTACACCTTC.